What follows describes a single TCR beta chain. Germline V gene sequence: CDR1 SGHNT, CDR2 YYREEE (reference sequence). Unmatched junction bases numbered 5, after V lost 4 bases and J lost 4 bases. The CDR3 runs to 14 residues. The data derive from a study of Tregs in tolerant kidney transplant recipients. This table comes from immunoSEQ multiplex PCR, and its TCRdb copy is limited to in-frame clones, with some not included. The sample has more than 70,000 clones, about 91% seen once; the top ten hold around 1.5%. Recipients received nonmyeloablative bone marrow transplants from related graft donors, with transient mixed chimerism.

The source of this sequence is a human patient who received a combined kidney and bone marrow transplant. A subset of T cells may come from the graft donor. The V gene is TRBV5-4, the J gene TRBJ1-1; 9 bases are a match to TRBD1. Sequencing was performed on CD4+ T cells from blood (PBMCs), taken 24 months after the transplant. CDR3 sequence reads: CASSADRGSTEAFF. The CDR3, as DNA: TGTGCCAGCAGCGCCGACAGGGGGAGCACTGAAGCTTTCTTT. Drawing the rest from reference TRBV5-4 and TRBJ1-1, the complete variable domain is ETGVTQSPTHLIKTRGQQVTLRCSSQSGHNTVSWYQQALGQGPQFIFQYYREEENGRGNFPPRFSGLQFPNYSSELNVNALELDDSALYLCASSADRGSTEAFFGQGTRLTVV.